The T cell receptor (beta chain) described here comes from a study of read filtering for tumor transcriptome and immune sequencing. Study summary: Whole-transcriptome libraries were prepared after DNase treatment. TCR-mapped reads were about 4 to 11 million with IR-seq versus about 75 to 1,400 with RNA-seq.

Study-level points and caveats: IR-seq and RNA-seq agreed better without single-read clonotypes. RNA-seq captured clonotypes less deeply and reliably than IR-seq.

On this clonotype: Its antigen is not known. A read error may be the cause here, since a much bigger clone is one base away.

Molecular barcoded adaptors covering alpha/delta and beta/gamma chains were used on 400 ng RNA. TCRdb recomputed calls from the reads with MiXCR, one row per CDR3 protein. Here the sample spans roughly 38,000 distinct CDR3 sequences, about an eighth being singletons. V shed 2 bases, J shed 3 bases, and the junction held 4 bases outside the gene matches. The CDR3 covers 14 residues. CDR1 is SGHTA and CDR2 is FQGNSA in the germline V gene. The sequencing sample was made of a population of CD138-negative cells sorted from bone marrow. V is TRBV7-2 and J is TRBJ2-7; 7 bases line up with TRBD1. This receptor was identified in a donor aged 40 or over with multiple myeloma. In DNA form, the CDR3 reads TGTGCCAGCAGCTTAAGTAGGGACAGCTACGAGCAGTACTTC. It codes for CASSLSRDSYEQYF.